This T cell receptor beta chain comes out of a study of blood T cells in healthy people across ages (dated by TCRdb to between 2014 and 2017). With respect to the entire study: Template switching captured roughly one uniquely barcoded TCR beta cDNA molecule per two T cells in model experiments. The study measured age-related changes in TCR beta repertoire diversity using deep sequencing normalized with unique cDNA molecular identifiers. The donors were split into four age groups: young (average about 15 years), middle-aged (more than 35), aged (over 55) and long-lived (roughly 86). To avoid experimental bias, donors of different ages were distributed randomly across sequencing lanes. For two donors (one aged 18 to 30 and one aged 80 or older), the study analyzed two additional independent replicas of 1 million unique cDNA reads from the same blood draw. Broad study findings and their caveats: Donor CMV infection status was unknown, potentially confounding age-related changes in expanded clonotypes. Bulk unsorted PBMC profiling prevented conclusive comparison of naive and antigen-experienced compartments. Estimates of total diversity from one million sequenced T cells were regarded as lower bounds and underestimates. There was a strong correlation between observed TCR beta diversity and the percentage of naive T cells measured by flow cytometry. Compared with the aged group, the long-lived group had more naive CD4+ T cells, fewer expanded clones and increased TCR diversity, a pattern suggesting age selection. Observed TCR beta diversity per million T cells fell roughly linearly with age, and a significant reduction was already apparent by age around 44.

The CDR3, cysteine through phenylalanine, is 20 amino acids long. Only the CDR3 DNA is retained, 60 bases long and in frame from the first base. The germline V gene provides CDR1 KGHDR and CDR2 SFDVKD. Donors were a few dozen systemically healthy Caucasian individuals from Russia aged roughly 6 to 95 years. Each donor gave roughly 9 milliliters of peripheral blood, drawn into EDTA-treated Vacutainer tubes. Ficoll-Paque density-gradient centrifugation was used to isolate PBMCs, with at least 6.5 million obtained per sample. Trizol reagent was used to extract total RNA from the PBMCs, yielding at least 5 micrograms per sample. The percentages of naive CD45RAhigh/CD27high T cells were determined by flow cytometry on a PBMC aliquot from every donor. To prepare the library, 5' RACE was applied. The run used an Illumina HiSeq 2500. The second PCR ran for about 6 to 12 cycles and used a J-beta primer mix along with a sample-barcoded 5' primer. Each TCR beta cDNA molecule received a unique molecular identifier from a template-switch 5' adaptor carrying 12 random nucleotides. Each sample yielded at least 3 million CDR3-containing paired-end reads. First-strand cDNA synthesis was performed from all RNA using the Mint cDNA synthesis kit, with priming by a TRBC-specific oligonucleotide. All cDNA was treated with uracil-DNA glycosylase and then went through a first 18-cycle PCR with the universal primers M1SS and BC2_uni_R. The original methods were these. Normalization of each sample was performed by random selection of 1 million high-quality reads, each carrying a distinct molecular identifier. Reads sharing molecular identifiers were discarded rather than binned into consensus sequences. CDR3 identification, clonotype clustering and error correction used MiTCR with a Q25 quality threshold and the strictest error-elimination algorithm. A nonparametric unseen species model using Euler transformation provided a lower-bound estimate of total TCR beta diversity. TCRdb reprocessing: public reads trimmed at Q25 with fastp, clones called with MiXCR, in-frame beta chains kept. Rows with one shared CDR3 protein collapse into an entry with the most common genes and DNA. TCRdb, rather than the study authors, made the V and J calls. This sample gives 650,000 to 950,000 distinct CDR3 sequences in total; 40% to 50% of them show up just once. Roughly 18% of the sample is taken by the ten largest.

This clonotype was counted once. This clone's antigen is unknown. At one end, the junction sequence differs from germline, possibly due to a read error. The sequenced sample consisted of blood. Recombination connected TRBV24-1 to TRBJ2-5; 13 bases in the junction line up with TRBD2. The TCR was taken from a man between 60 and 75 years old in good health. The CDR3 has the sequence CAASQDHRGLAGKSQETQYF. The DNA reads TGTGCCGCCAGTCAGGACCACCGGGGACTAGCGGGGAAGAGCCAAGAGACCCAGTACTTC.